These 24 T cell receptor beta chains came from one sample sequenced in a study of blood T cells in healthy people across ages. Primers used in a second PCR of about 6 to 11 cycles were a sample-barcoded 5' primer and a J-beta primer mix. TCRdb reprocessed the 5' RACE reads via MiXCR and lists one record per CDR3 protein. The sample holds 2 million or so distinct CDR3 sequences, roughly 52% seen once. The sequenced material came from blood. Source of these receptors: a woman between 35 and 50 years old in good health.

The gene calls are TRBV4-3 and TRBJ2-1; D is perhaps TRBD2 (6 bases). This CDR3 region has 15 residues. V lost 1 base and J lost 8, with 15 bases in between. Germline lookup yields CDR1 LGHNA and CDR2 YSLEER. The CDR3 loop is CASSQVGGVIHEQFF. The DNA for the CDR3 is TGCGCCAGCAGCCAAGTGGGCGGGGTGATCCATGAGCAGTTCTTC.

This clonotype was seen a few times. V usage is TRBV7-2 and J usage is TRBJ2-5, with TRBD2 matching over 11 bases. V shed 4 bases and J 4 bases; nucleotides not matched to a gene: 8. Germline V gives CDR1 SGHTA, CDR2 FQGNSA. CDR3 length equals 16 residues. The CDR3 bases are TGTGCCAGCAGCTCACCCCTAGCGGGGGGCCCAGAGACCCAGTACTTC. Protein: CASSSPLAGGPETQYF.

The CDR3 loop reads CASSSYGWQPQHF. The CDR3 region has the DNA TGTGCCAGCAGCTCCTATGGGTGGCAGCCCCAGCATTTT. The chain joins TRBV7-9 to TRBJ1-5; the D is unclear. The CDR3 consists of 13 residues. Germline lookup yields CDR1 SEHNR and CDR2 FQNEAQ (reference sequence). The V and J ends lost 4 bases and 7 bases respectively, with 11 bases between them.

The table lists this clonotype with many counts. The chain employs TRBV18 and TRBJ2-1; D is perhaps TRBD1 or TRBD2 (6 bases each). Germline V gives CDR1 KGHSH, CDR2 LQKENI. There are 16 residues in the CDR3. V dropped 3 bases and J dropped 5 bases, with 17 bases sitting between them. Here the CDR3 DNA reads TGTGCCAGCTCACCTGGCGGGAAGGGGGTAGACAATGAGCAGTTCTTC. It encodes CASSPGGKGVDNEQFF. The variable domain in full, with the rest retrieved from reference TRBV18 and TRBJ2-1, is NAGVMQNPRHLVRRRGQEARLRCSPMKGHSHVYWYRQLPEEGLKFMVYLQKENIIDESGMPKERFSAEFPKEGPSILRIQQVVRGDSAAYFCASSPGGKGVDNEQFFGPGTRLTVL.

This clonotype turned up a few times. The DNA of the CDR3 is TGTGCCAGCAGCCGTCTGACTAGCGGCCCTAGCACAGATACGCAGTATTTT. Translation: CASSRLTSGPSTDTQYF. The rearrangement uses TRBV9 and TRBJ2-3, with 9 bases fitting TRBD2. Germline loops: CDR1 SGDLS, CDR2 YYNGEE. Germline trimming cut 4 bases from V and 0 bases from J; bases unmatched to any gene: 9. The CDR3 spans 17 residues.

The chain couples TRBV12-3 or TRBV12-4 to TRBJ2-1; TRBD1 might be the D (5 bases). This CDR3 is built from 13 residues. The germline V and J ends were trimmed by 4 bases and 8 bases, with 12 bases remaining between them. The CDR3 nucleotides read TGTGCCAGCAGTTCGCCCAGGGCCGATGAGCAGTTCTTC. Protein product: CASSSPRADEQFF.

This chain joins TRBV27 and TRBJ2-5; TRBD2 is a possible D gene (6 bases). This CDR3 contains 12 residues. Germline CDR1 is MNHEY and CDR2 is SMNVEV (reference sequence). V was shortened by 4 bases and J by 9 bases, with 12 bases between the two germline ends. CDR3 bases: TGTGCCAGCAGTTCCATTACGGGGGCCCAGTACTTC. Its translation is CASSSITGAQYF.

A note on this clonotype: A much more abundant neighbour one base away suggests this may be a read error. The chain has TRBV29-1 and TRBJ2-1; maybe TRBD2 (5 bases). This CDR3 region has 14 residues. CDR1 is SQVTM and CDR2 is ANQGSEA in the germline V gene. CDR3 residues: CNVGRTSIFNEQFF. CDR3 bases: TGCAACGTCGGACGGACTTCCATCTTTAATGAGCAGTTCTTC.

The CDR3 is CSAALGTGNEKLFF. The CDR3 DNA sequence: TGCAGTGCTGCCCTCGGGACAGGGAATGAAAAACTGTTTTTT. This chain joins TRBV20-1 and TRBJ1-4; 9 nucleotides agree with TRBD1. The V gene end was trimmed by 5 bases and the J gene end by 5 bases; junction bases not matched to a gene: 6. The CDR3 loop spans 14 amino acids. CDR1 DFQATT and CDR2 SNEGSKA come from the germline V gene (reference sequence).

This chain uses TRBV11-2 with TRBJ2-6; D gene unclear. CDR3 length equals 16 residues. Germline CDR1 SGHAT, CDR2 FQNNGV. Trimming pared 4 bases from V and 0 bases from J, leaving 10 bases between. Here the CDR3 reads CASSSRRYSGANVLTF. The DNA of the CDR3 is TGTGCCAGCAGCTCGCGACGGTACTCTGGGGCCAACGTCCTGACTTTC. The whole variable domain, remainder taken from reference TRBV11-2 and TRBJ2-6, is EAGVAQSPRYKIIEKRQSVAFWCNPISGHATLYWYQQILGQGPKLLIQFQNNGVVDDSQLPKDRFSAERLKGVDSTLKIQPAKLEDSAVYLCASSSRRYSGANVLTFGAGSRLTVL.

This clonotype turned up a few times. This rearrangement joins TRBV6-5 to TRBJ2-5; maybe TRBD2 (5 bases). This CDR3 region has 13 residues. V was pared by 5 bases and J by 5 bases, with 12 bases between. Germline assignment: CDR1 MNHEY and CDR2 SVGAGI. The CDR3 loop reads CASSDLPGETQYF. CDR3 nucleotides: TGTGCCAGCAGTGATTTGCCGGGGGAGACCCAGTACTTC.

Remarks on this clonotype: An end of the junction does not agree with germline; a read error may underlie this. In DNA, the CDR3 is TGTGCCAGCAGCTCGAGGACTAGCGGGGGGGGAGGTACGCAGTATTTT. It translates to CASSSRTSGGGGTQYF. The chain has TRBV5-1 and TRBJ2-3, with 15 bases fitting TRBD2. The CDR3 covers 16 residues. Germline values: CDR1 SGHRS, CDR2 YFSETQ.

This clonotype was seen a few times. The V and J genes are TRBV4-3 and TRBJ2-7, with 10 bases aligning to TRBD1. The CDR3 is made up of 15 amino acids. The germline V gene has CDR1 LGHNA and CDR2 YSLEER. V lost 5 bases, J lost 5 bases, and 9 bases stayed unmatched. The CDR3 region is CASSSPGTGVNEQYF. The DNA of the CDR3 is TGCGCCAGCAGCTCTCCCGGGACAGGGGTAAACGAGCAGTACTTC.

V is TRBV7-9 and J is TRBJ2-3, with D maybe TRBD1 (6 bases). This CDR3 spans 15 amino acids. Germline V CDR1 and CDR2: SEHNR, FQNEAQ (reference sequence). Trimming took off 5 bases at V and 5 bases at J, with 17 bases between the two ends. In nucleotides, the CDR3 is TGTGCCAGCAGCCCATTGTCAGGGGCCCAAGATACGCAGTATTTT. Protein product: CASSPLSGAQDTQYF.

The genes are TRBV20-1 and TRBJ2-2; TRBD1 matches at 7 bases. The CDR3 loop spans 15 amino acids. V trimming: 2 bases; J trimming: 6 bases; junction bases outside the gene matches: 9. The germline CDR1 and CDR2 sequences are DFQATT and SNEGSKA (reference sequence). This chain's CDR3 is CSARPDRSSAGELFF. In DNA, the CDR3 is TGCAGTGCTAGACCGGACAGGTCGAGTGCCGGGGAGCTGTTTTTT.

The gene calls are TRBV6-5 and TRBJ2-1; 9 bases map to TRBD1. After removal of 2 bases from V and 8 bases from J, the junction contained 4 bases not matched to a gene. This CDR3 is 14 amino acids long. Germline CDR1 reads MNHEY; CDR2 reads SVGAGI. The CDR3 here is CASSYGTGFHEQFF. The CDR3 bases are TGTGCCAGCAGTTACGGGACAGGGTTCCATGAGCAGTTCTTC.

This chain uses TRBV9 with TRBJ2-1; TRBD1 might be the D (5 bases). Germline V gene data show CDR1 as SGDLS and CDR2 as YYNGEE. V lost 3 bases and J lost 5, with 15 bases in between. The CDR3 spans 15 residues. The CDR3 sequence: CASSARKDINNEQFF. DNA for the CDR3: TGTGCCAGCAGCGCCCGAAAGGACATAAACAATGAGCAGTTCTTC.

Only a few counts were recorded for this clonotype. V usage is TRBV5-6 and J usage is TRBJ1-4, with unresolved D. The CDR3 loop spans 14 amino acids. Germline V CDR1 and CDR2: SGHDT, YYEEEE. Between the trimmed V and J ends, which lost 4 bases and 2 bases, there was a span of 9 bases. Here the CDR3 reads CASSLVSTNEKLFF. The CDR3 DNA follows: TGTGCCAGCAGCCTAGTGAGCACTAATGAAAAACTGTTTTTT.

This clonotype was recorded many times. The rearrangement uses TRBV29-1 and TRBJ1-2; tentative D call: TRBD1 (5 bases). Germline V gene lookup returns CDR1 SQVTM and CDR2 ANQGSEA. The V and J ends lost 1 base and 7 bases respectively, with 10 bases between them. The CDR3 runs 12 residues. Written as DNA, the CDR3 is TGCAGCGTTGAAGTCGGGGGATCTGGCTACACCTTC. Translating gives CSVEVGGSGYTF.

This clonotype was counted a few times. The chain links TRBV29-1 to TRBJ2-3; 8 positions agree with TRBD2. The CDR3 runs 12 residues. Germline trimming cut 3 bases from V and 8 bases from J; bases unmatched to any gene: 4. Germline values: CDR1 SQVTM, CDR2 ANQGSEA. The CDR3 spells CSVDGRGGTQYF. CDR3 in DNA: TGCAGCGTTGACGGTCGGGGGGGTACGCAGTATTTT.

This clonotype was observed a handful of times. The rearrangement uses TRBV24-1 and TRBJ2-1; 7 nucleotides line up with TRBD1. Germline trimming cut 3 bases from V and 2 bases from J; bases unmatched to any gene: 6. The CDR3 covers 16 residues. Germline-derived CDR1 and CDR2 are KGHDR and SFDVKD. CDR3 in amino acids: CATSDPGQETYNEQFF. The CDR3 DNA reads TGTGCCACCAGTGATCCCGGACAGGAGACCTACAATGAGCAGTTCTTC.

This clonotype was observed a handful of times. CDR3: CATSRAKNIQYF. In DNA, the CDR3 is TGTGCCACCAGCAGAGCCAAAAACATTCAGTACTTC. This chain uses TRBV15 with TRBJ2-4; D is unclear. CDR3 length: 12 residues. V lost 1 base to trimming and J lost 2 bases, with 0 bases between them. Germline CDR1 and CDR2: LNHNV and YYDKDF (reference sequence).

V gene TRBV12-3 or TRBV12-4 combines with J gene TRBJ1-1; D is uncertain. Trimming took off 6 bases at V and 4 bases at J, with 15 bases between the two ends. There are 14 residues in the CDR3. Written as DNA, the CDR3 is TGTGCCAGCAGCCCCCCCAGTATGGGCACTGAAGCTTTCTTT. It codes for CASSPPSMGTEAFF.

J is TRBJ2-3 and V is TRBV27; D uncertain. Germline CDR1 reads MNHEY; CDR2 reads SMNVEV (reference sequence). The V end lost 6 bases, the J end lost 0 bases, and 10 bases lay between the germline ends. This CDR3 has 14 residues. The CDR3 is CASRYTQSTDTQYF. The DNA for the CDR3 is TGTGCCAGCAGATACACGCAGAGCACAGATACGCAGTATTTT.